Listed below are T cell receptor beta chains from one sample, sequenced in a study of neurological immune-mediated disorders. Each CDR3 protein gets one entry after TCRdb re-called the 5' RACE reads with MiXCR. The sample yields roughly 44,000 distinct CDR3 sequences, roughly 6% seen once. The sample was CD4+ T cells from blood. The receptors shown here come from a woman aged 40 to 50 in good health. Both conserved end residues are part of each CDR3. The D gene is left open where the match is weak. Where a row states a size, it is once, few, many or the class of an expanded clone; other rows omit it.

clone_size	v_call	d_call	j_call	cdr3_nt	cdr3_aa
many	TRBV7-2	TRBD1	TRBJ2-7	TGTGCCAGCAGCTTTACCGGGACAGGGAGCGAGCAGTACTTC	CASSFTGTGSEQYF
many	TRBV7-8	-	TRBJ2-3	TGTGCCAGCACCTTCACCACAGATACGCAGTATTTT	CASTFTTDTQYF
many	TRBV7-9	-	TRBJ1-2	TGTGCCAGCAGCTTTTCAGCCCGAAGGGGGGCAGGGGCTAACTATGGCTACACCTTC	CASSFSARRGAGANYGYTF
many	TRBV18	-	TRBJ2-5	TGTGCCAGCTCAGAAGAAGAGACCCAGTACTTC	CASSEEETQYF
few	TRBV20-1	TRBD2	TRBJ2-5	TGCAGTGCTCACCGTCAGGGAGGGCGGGAGACCCAGTACTTC	CSAHRQGGRETQYF
many	TRBV7-3	TRBD1	TRBJ2-1	TGTGCCAGCAGCTTAAATGGACAGGGGTTTTGGAATGAGCAGTTCTTC	CASSLNGQGFWNEQFF
many	TRBV5-1	-	TRBJ2-2	TGCGCCAGCAGCTTGAGTACCGGGGAGCTGTTTTTT	CASSLSTGELFF
many	TRBV5-1	-	TRBJ2-7	TGCGCCAGCAGCTCCTCCTCTGCGGTCACCGAGCAGTACTTC	CASSSSSAVTEQYF
many	TRBV6-5	-	TRBJ1-1	TGTGCCAGCATGGAGAGATTGAACACTGAAGCTTTCTTT	CASMERLNTEAFF
many	TRBV20-1	-	TRBJ2-5	TGCAGTGCCCGAGAGACTAGTTTATATCAAGAGACCCAGTACTTC	CSARETSLYQETQYF
many	TRBV20-1	TRBD1	TRBJ2-1	TGCAGTGCTAGAGGGCCCCTAGGGGGCGGAGAGCAGTTCTTC	CSARGPLGGGEQFF
many	TRBV5-1	TRBD2	TRBJ2-3	TGCGCCAGCAGCTTGCTTTCGACTAGCGGGAGTTCACATACGCAGTATTTT	CASSLLSTSGSSHTQYF
many	TRBV7-2	-	TRBJ2-7	TGTGCCAGCAGCTCGGGACGGTCGTCCTACGAGCAGTACTTC	CASSSGRSSYEQYF
many	TRBV5-1	-	TRBJ2-2	TGCGCCAGCAGCTTGGCGGGACACACGAACACCGGGGAGCTGTTTTTT	CASSLAGHTNTGELFF
many	TRBV5-1	TRBD2	TRBJ2-3	TGCGCCAGCAGCTTCCTAGCGGGGGGGCCAAATACGCAGTATTTT	CASSFLAGGPNTQYF
many	TRBV7-8	-	TRBJ2-2	TGTGCCAGCAGCTTAGTAGGGGGTAGCGGGGAGCTGTTTTTT	CASSLVGGSGELFF
many	TRBV6-4	TRBD2	TRBJ2-1	TGTGCCAGCAGTTATGGGACTAGCGGGATTCACAATGAGCAGTTCTTC	CASSYGTSGIHNEQFF
many	TRBV28	TRBD2	TRBJ2-1	TGTGCCAGCAGTTCATTCGGACTAGGAAGGGGCTACTCCTACAATGAGCAGTTCTTC	CASSSFGLGRGYSYNEQFF
-	TRBV29-1	-	TRBJ2-7	TGCAGCGTCCAAAGGAACACCAACTACAATGAGCAGTACTTC	CSVQRNTNYNEQYF
many	TRBV9	TRBD2	TRBJ2-7	TGTGCCAGCAGCGTAGAGGCGGGAGTGTACGAGCAGTACTTC	CASSVEAGVYEQYF
many	TRBV29-1	TRBD2	TRBJ2-1	TGCAGCGTTGAAGTTTTAGCGGGCACCTCCTACAATGAGCAGTTCTTC	CSVEVLAGTSYNEQFF
-	TRBV5-1	TRBD2	TRBJ2-1	TGCGCCAGCGGTTGGACTAGCGGGAGTGGTGAGCAGTTCTTC	CASGWTSGSGEQFF
many	TRBV6-2/TRBV6-3	-	TRBJ2-1	TGTGCCAGCAGTTCCCGACTAGGTGGAGATGAGCAGTTCTTC	CASSSRLGGDEQFF
many	TRBV20-1	-	TRBJ2-3	TGCAGTGCGCGCTTACTGGGCGGGAATACGCAGTATTTT	CSARLLGGNTQYF
many	TRBV28	-	TRBJ2-2	TGTGCCAGCAGTTACCCTAGAGCTTTATCTGGGTCCCCGAACACCGGGGAGCTGTTTTTT	CASSYPRALSGSPNTGELFF
many	TRBV6-5	TRBD2	TRBJ2-1	TGTGCCAGCAGTCTTAGCGGGAGGGCCGTGGATGAGCAGTTCTTC	CASSLSGRAVDEQFF
many	TRBV5-1	-	TRBJ2-7	TGCGCCAGCAGCTTACTTGGGGGGCACTCCTACGAGCAGTACTTC	CASSLLGGHSYEQYF
many	TRBV20-1	-	TRBJ1-5	TGCAGTGCTAGAGGGGTAGAGCCTAGCAATCAGCCCCAGCATTTT	CSARGVEPSNQPQHF
many	TRBV5-1	-	TRBJ2-1	TGCGCCAGCAGCCTGGGGATAAGCGACAACAATGAGCAGTTCTTC	CASSLGISDNNEQFF
many	TRBV7-9	-	TRBJ1-1	TGTGCCAGCAGATCCCAGGGCGGGGGAACTGAAGCTTTCTTT	CASRSQGGGTEAFF
many	TRBV7-9	TRBD1	TRBJ1-5	TGTGCCAGCAGCTTAAACCCCGGGACAGGCAATCAGCCCCAGCATTTT	CASSLNPGTGNQPQHF
many	TRBV3-1	-	TRBJ1-1	TGTGCCAGCAGCCCCCTTGGAGGGGACACTGAAGCTTTCTTT	CASSPLGGDTEAFF
many	TRBV7-2	TRBD2	TRBJ2-5	TGTGCCAGCAGCCCCGGTGGACTAGCGGGAGGGCTCTGGGAGACCCAGTACTTC	CASSPGGLAGGLWETQYF
many	TRBV29-1	TRBD2	TRBJ2-7	TGCAGCGTAACAGGGACTAGCGGGAGCCGCGAGCAGTACTTC	CSVTGTSGSREQYF
many	TRBV29-1	TRBD1	TRBJ1-1	TGCAGCGTTGAAGAGTCGGGCAGGGGGAAATACACTGAAGCTTTCTTT	CSVEESGRGKYTEAFF
many	TRBV20-1	-	TRBJ2-7	TGCAGTGCTAGTGATATCGACAGAAGGAACGAGCAGTACTTC	CSASDIDRRNEQYF
many	TRBV9	-	TRBJ1-4	TGTGCCAGCAGCTTTTCCGGGGGGCCAGCTAATGAAAAACTGTTTTTT	CASSFSGGPANEKLFF
few	TRBV7-2	TRBD1	TRBJ1-1	TGTGCCAGCAGCCGAACTATGATGATGACAGGGGCTGGGGGGACTGAAGCTTTCTTT	CASSRTMMMTGAGGTEAFF
many	TRBV3-1	-	TRBJ2-2	TGTGCCAGCAGCCAGGAGCAAACGAACACCGGGGAGCTGTTTTTT	CASSQEQTNTGELFF
many	TRBV20-1	-	TRBJ2-1	TGCAGTGCCCAAGGATCTGGACCGCCAGTCTTC	CSAQGSGPPVF
many	TRBV7-3	-	TRBJ2-6	TGTGCCAGCAGCTTAACAGGGGGAGCTGGGGCCAACGTCCTGACTTTC	CASSLTGGAGANVLTF
many	TRBV20-1	TRBD2	TRBJ2-7	TGCAGTGCGGCGACCGGGACTAGCGGAACCTACGAGCAGTACTTC	CSAATGTSGTYEQYF
many	TRBV7-8	-	TRBJ1-3	TGTGCCAGCGTAGAGGGAGGGTTCTCTGGAAACACCATATATTTT	CASVEGGFSGNTIYF
many	TRBV7-2	-	TRBJ2-1	TGTGCCAGCAGCCCAAAGGAAGGGGCTAAGCAGTTCTTC	CASSPKEGAKQFF
many	TRBV20-1	TRBD2	TRBJ2-2	TGCAGTGCTGTGGGGTCTTGGCGGGAGGGCGCCGGGGAGCTGTTTTTT	CSAVGSWREGAGELFF
many	TRBV4-2	TRBD2	TRBJ2-1	TGTGCCAGCAGCCAAGAGCGAGCGGGGGTATACAATGAGCAGTTCTTC	CASSQERAGVYNEQFF
many	TRBV20-1	TRBD1	TRBJ1-5	TGCAGTGCAACCGGACAGGGTTCGAGCAATCAGCCCCAGCATTTT	CSATGQGSSNQPQHF
many	TRBV5-1	TRBD1	TRBJ1-3	TGCGCCAGCAGCCTGGGGACAGCTGGAAACACCATATATTTT	CASSLGTAGNTIYF
many	TRBV4-3	-	TRBJ2-1	TGCGCCAGCAGCCAAGATCCGGGACTCACAGCCTACAATGAGCAGTTCTTC	CASSQDPGLTAYNEQFF
many	TRBV19	-	TRBJ2-2	TGTGCCAGTAGTACCACTACCGCCCGGGGTGCCGGGGAGCTGTTTTTT	CASSTTTARGAGELFF
many	TRBV5-1	-	TRBJ2-1	TGCGCCAGCAGAATAGACAATTCTGCAAATGAGCAGTTCTTC	CASRIDNSANEQFF
many	TRBV10-3	TRBD1	TRBJ2-7	TGTGCCATCAGAAGGGACAGTGTAACCTACGAGCAGTACTTC	CAIRRDSVTYEQYF
many	TRBV20-1	-	TRBJ1-1	TGCAGTGCTAGGGACTTCTTGGGTACTGAAGCTTTCTTT	CSARDFLGTEAFF
many	TRBV28	-	TRBJ2-6	TGTGCCAGCAGTTTAAGGGCTTCTTACCGCTCTGGGGCCAACGTCCTGACTTTC	CASSLRASYRSGANVLTF
many	TRBV27	-	TRBJ2-2	TGTGCCAGCAGTCCCCCTCTAGGCCCGAACACCGGGGAGCTGTTTTTT	CASSPPLGPNTGELFF
many	TRBV5-1	TRBD2	TRBJ2-6	TGCGCCAGCAGCCGGGGCTTAGCGGGGGGCAGCTCTGGGGCCAACGTCCTGACTTTC	CASSRGLAGGSSGANVLTF
-	TRBV20-1	-	TRBJ1-4	TGCGCTTCCTTCGGGACCTCGGGCGAAAAACTGTTTTTT	CASFGTSGEKLFF
many	TRBV7-2	-	TRBJ2-3	TGTGCCAGCAGCTTAAGGCGGCTGAGCACAGATACGCAGTATTTT	CASSLRRLSTDTQYF